These 19 T cell receptor beta chains originate from one sample sequenced in a study of T-cell memory formation after mild COVID-19. TCRdb called the 5' RACE reads again in MiXCR, with one record for every CDR3 protein. The sample includes about half a million distinct CDR3 sequences, 18% seen only once; the top ten take 9% to 15%. The sequenced sample was PBMCs or a T cell subset sorted from them (not recorded which). The receptors here all came from an adult woman who had mild COVID-19 (a few samples of this study predate the infection). Cell type and time point are not known.

The chain couples TRBV7-2 to TRBJ2-6, with 8 positions matching TRBD2. The CDR3 runs to 16 residues. The V segment lost 10 bases and the J segment 3 bases; nucleotides outside the gene matches: 11. Germline V lookup: CDR1 SGHTA, CDR2 FQGNSA. The CDR3 sequence: CAIRGREARGANVLTF. In DNA form, the CDR3 reads TGTGCCATCCGGGGGCGGGAGGCTCGTGGGGCCAACGTCCTGACTTTC.

J is TRBJ2-2 and V is TRBV19; 8 bases match TRBD1. Germline values: CDR1 LNHDA, CDR2 SQIVND (reference sequence). After removal of 3 bases from V and 10 bases from J, the junction contained 10 bases not matched to a gene. The CDR3 runs to 15 residues. The DNA of the CDR3 is TGTGCCAGTAGTATCGGGACAGGTGGGATTGTGGAGCTGTTTTTT. Protein: CASSIGTGGIVELFF. Complete variable domain (other parts from reference TRBV19 and TRBJ2-2): DGGITQSPKYLFRKEGQNVTLSCEQNLNHDAMYWYRQDPGQGLRLIYYSQIVNDFQKGDIAEGYSVSREKKESFPLTVTSAQKNPTAFYLCASSIGTGGIVELFFGEGSRLTVL.

The chain recombines TRBV5-1 with TRBJ2-7; D gene unclear. Trimming removed 3 bases at V and 2 bases at J, with 6 bases between. Germline V gene data show CDR1 as SGHRS and CDR2 as YFSETQ. This CDR3 is built from 12 residues. The CDR3 protein is CASSYDAYEQYF. The CDR3 region has the DNA TGCGCCAGCAGCTACGATGCCTACGAGCAGTACTTC.

This clonotype turned up a few times. This rearrangement joins TRBV6-2 or TRBV6-3 to TRBJ2-1; the match to TRBD2 covers 9 bases. The CDR3 totals 16 residues. V was clipped by 6 bases and J by 7 bases; unmatched bases: 13. The germline V gene has CDR1 MNHEY and CDR2 SVGEGT. The CDR3 nucleotides read TGTGCCAGCAGACTAGCGGGCGAACCGACCGGAAATGAGCAGTTCTTC. This encodes CASRLAGEPTGNEQFF.

The sample holds a few counts of this clonotype. The chain recombines TRBV9 with TRBJ2-2; D remains unclear. Germline values: CDR1 SGDLS, CDR2 YYNGEE. V shed 0 bases and J shed 8 bases, with 2 bases lying between them. This CDR3 has 11 amino acids. CDR3 sequence (DNA): TGTGCCAGCAGCGTAGAAGGGGAGCTGTTTTTT. It yields the protein CASSVEGELFF.

V and J are TRBV12-3 or TRBV12-4 and TRBJ2-7; 10 bases fit TRBD2. Trimming took 4 bases from V and 1 from J; bases not matched to a gene: 13. The CDR3 is made up of 18 amino acids. The CDR3 sequence is CASSSIRRGLAPSYEQYF. CDR3 nucleotides: TGTGCCAGCAGTTCTATTCGGCGGGGACTAGCGCCTTCCTACGAGCAGTACTTC.

This chain joins TRBV4-3 and TRBJ2-1; 12 bases align to TRBD2. The ends lost 0 bases at V and 4 bases at J; junction bases unmatched: 1. Germline V gives CDR1 LGHNA, CDR2 YSLEER. The CDR3 spans 16 residues. The CDR3 DNA reads as TGCGCCAGCAGCCAAGAAACTAGCGGGGGGTACAATGAGCAGTTCTTC. This sequence encodes CASSQETSGGYNEQFF.

This clonotype was observed a few times. The V and J genes are TRBV4-2 and TRBJ2-3, with 13 nucleotides matching TRBD2. CDR1 is LGHNA and CDR2 is YNFKEQ in the germline V gene. This CDR3 comprises 17 residues. The V and J ends lost 7 bases and 6 bases, in that order; junction bases with no gene match: 13. The CDR3 region is CASNAAGLAGTPDTQYF. Written as DNA, the CDR3 is TGTGCCAGCAACGCTGCGGGACTAGCGGGGACCCCGGATACGCAGTATTTT.

The sample holds a few counts of this clonotype. V is TRBV28 and J is TRBJ2-7; D call uncertain. With 3 bases removed from V and 1 base from J, the gap between germline ends came to 16 bases. CDR3 size: 16 residues. Per germline, CDR1 MDHEN and CDR2 SYDVKM. This chain's CDR3 is CASSFKTRTPSYEQYF. In DNA form, the CDR3 reads TGTGCCAGCAGTTTTAAGACCAGGACCCCTTCCTACGAGCAGTACTTC.

In its sample, this clonotype was seen a few times. J is TRBJ2-1 and V is TRBV4-3, with TRBD2 matching 15 bases. V lost 0 bases, J lost 4 bases, and 4 bases stayed unmatched. CDR3 length equals 18 residues. Germline lookup yields CDR1 LGHNA and CDR2 YSLEER. CDR3: CASSQEGLAGGPYNEQFF. CDR3 coding DNA: TGCGCCAGCAGCCAAGAGGGACTAGCGGGAGGCCCATACAATGAGCAGTTCTTC.

In this sample, this clonotype turned up many times. The V and J genes are TRBV5-1 and TRBJ2-4; 7 bases fit TRBD1. With V trimmed by 1 base and J by 3 bases, 1 base remained unmatched. Germline V CDR1 and CDR2: SGHRS, YFSETQ. The CDR3 is 14 residues long. In DNA, the CDR3 is TGCGCCAGCAGCTTGACAGGGGACAAAAACATTCAGTACTTC. Translating gives CASSLTGDKNIQYF.

The chain employs TRBV7-2 and TRBJ2-1; D may match TRBD1 or TRBD2 (5 bases each). Germline V lookup: CDR1 SGHTA, CDR2 FQGNSA. This CDR3 comprises 15 residues. With 2 bases removed from V and 6 bases from J, the gap between germline ends came to 14 bases. The CDR3 here is CASSLLPGASNEQFF. Here the CDR3 DNA reads TGTGCCAGCAGCTTATTGCCCGGGGCTTCCAATGAGCAGTTCTTC.

CDR3 loop: CATSDNLAGTYNEQFF. The CDR3 coding sequence is TGTGCCACCAGTGATAACTTAGCGGGCACGTACAATGAGCAGTTCTTC. V and J are TRBV24-1 and TRBJ2-1; 7 bases agree with TRBD2. The CDR3 extends over 16 amino acids. Germline V lookup: CDR1 KGHDR, CDR2 SFDVKD. J was trimmed by 4 bases and V by 3 bases; bases with no gene match: 8.

In its sample, this clonotype was seen many times. The chain recombines TRBV6-6 with TRBJ2-7, with D perhaps TRBD1 (6 bases). The V and J ends lost 6 bases and 0 bases respectively, with 21 bases between them. The CDR3 runs 17 residues. CDR1 MNHNY and CDR2 SVGAGI come from the germline V gene (reference sequence). CDR3 amino acids: CASRPPGRGPSSYEQYF. DNA of the CDR3: TGTGCCAGCAGACCTCCGGGCAGGGGCCCAAGCTCCTACGAGCAGTACTTC.

This chain links TRBV7-2 with TRBJ2-1, with 11 bases fitting TRBD2. In germline, CDR1 is SGHTA, CDR2 FQGNSA. This CDR3 region has 16 residues. The junction had 7 bases not matched to a gene; V was cut back by 5 bases and J by 4 bases. CDR3 amino acids: CASSPLTSGTYNEQFF. CDR3 nucleotide sequence: TGTGCCAGCAGCCCCCTGACTAGCGGGACTTACAATGAGCAGTTCTTC.

This clonotype was recorded at least ten times. The chain couples TRBV29-1 to TRBJ2-5; D is possibly TRBD1 or TRBD2 (5 bases each). V lost 0 bases to trimming and J lost 3 bases, with 11 bases between them. Germline values: CDR1 SQVTM, CDR2 ANQGSEA. This CDR3 spans 14 amino acids. The CDR3 here is CSVEDGTAKETQYF. The CDR3 DNA reads TGCAGCGTTGAAGATGGGACGGCTAAAGAGACCCAGTACTTC.

V gene TRBV6-5 combines with J gene TRBJ2-1; the D gene is possibly TRBD2 (6 bases). The CDR3 extends over 15 amino acids. V shed 2 bases and J shed 13 bases, with 21 bases lying between them. CDR1 is MNHEY, CDR2 SVGAGI, per germline. The CDR3 loop reads CASSYVPGDRETQFF. In nucleotides, the CDR3 is TGTGCCAGCAGTTACGTGCCGGGGGACCGGGAGACCCAGTTCTTC.

Points on this clonotype: The junction departs from the called germline gene at one end, perhaps through a read error. V usage is TRBV7-9 and J usage is TRBJ2-1; D uncertain. CDR1 and CDR2 (germline): SEHNR, FQNEAQ (reference sequence). The CDR3 consists of 13 residues. CDR3 coding DNA: TGTGCCAGCAGCTCCATCTCCTCCAATGAGCAGTTCTTC. Translation gives CASSSISSNEQFF. Full variable domain (rest looked up from reference TRBV7-9 and TRBJ2-1): DTGVSQNPRHKITKRGQNVTFRCDPISEHNRLYWYRQTLGQGPEFLTYFQNEAQLEKSRLLSDRFSAERPKGSFSTLEIQRTEQGDSAMYLCASSSISSNEQFFGPGTRLTVL.

This clonotype was counted a few times. The CDR3: CASTLAGDTGELFF. The CDR3 DNA is TGTGCCAGCACGCTAGCGGGGGACACCGGGGAGCTGTTTTTT. J is TRBJ2-2 and V is TRBV6-2 or TRBV6-3; 10 bases fit TRBD2. Germline trimming cut 7 bases from V and 3 bases from J; bases unmatched to any gene: 2. Germline V gene lookup returns CDR1 MNHEY and CDR2 SVGEGT. This CDR3 is 14 amino acids long.